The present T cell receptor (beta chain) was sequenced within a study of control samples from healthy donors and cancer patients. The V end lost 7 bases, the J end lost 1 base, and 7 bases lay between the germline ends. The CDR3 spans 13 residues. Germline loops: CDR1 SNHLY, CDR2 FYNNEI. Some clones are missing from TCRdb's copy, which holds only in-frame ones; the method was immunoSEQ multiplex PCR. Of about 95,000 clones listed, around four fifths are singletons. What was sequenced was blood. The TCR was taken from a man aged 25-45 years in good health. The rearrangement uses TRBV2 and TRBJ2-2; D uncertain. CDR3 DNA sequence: TGTGCCAGCATCGACCAGAACACCGGGGAGCTGTTTTTT. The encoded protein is CASIDQNTGELFF.